A selection of T cell receptor beta chains follows, all from one sample in a study of blood T cells in healthy people across ages. TCRdb recomputed calls from the 5' RACE reads with MiXCR, one row per CDR3 protein. The table includes approximately 780,000 distinct CDR3 sequences, more than 25% detected once. Separately, the same data were catalogued under a study of T cells of mothers and their children.

The sample taken for sequencing was blood. The receptors derive from a boy younger than 18 in good health. Each CDR3 is given with its conserved first and last residue. D genes are given only for firm matches. A clone size is listed for some rows: how often the clone was seen (once, few, many), or a class if it is expanded.

V: TRBV5-1; J: TRBJ2-4; size: -; D: -; CDR3: CASSSQLTGSNIQYF; DNA: TGCGCCAGCAGCTCACAATTAACAGGGTCAAACATTCAGTACTTC
V: TRBV15; J: TRBJ1-5; size: few; D: -; CDR3: CATSRGPTGGVVNNQPQHF; DNA: TGTGCCACCAGCAGGGGCCCTACGGGGGGGGTAGTCAACAATCAGCCCCAGCATTTT
V: TRBV5-1; J: TRBJ1-1; size: -; D: -; CDR3: CASSFSFLNTEAFF; DNA: TGCGCCAGCAGCTTTTCGTTCCTTAACACTGAAGCTTTCTTT
V: TRBV5-4; J: TRBJ1-1; size: -; D: -; CDR3: CASSLPRETEAFF; DNA: TGTGCCAGCAGCCTCCCTCGGGAGACCGAAGCTTTCTTT
V: TRBV7-3; J: TRBJ1-2; size: -; D: -; CDR3: CVWRGGDGYTF; DNA: TGTGTCTGGAGGGGAGGGGACGGCTACACCTTC
V: TRBV19; J: TRBJ1-5; size: -; D: -; CDR3: CASSIDPRGNQPQHF; DNA: TGTGCCAGTAGTATAGATCCCAGGGGCAATCAGCCCCAGCATTTT
V: TRBV18; J: TRBJ2-7; size: -; D: TRBD1; CDR3: CASSPPGQLHEQYF; DNA: TGTGCCAGCTCACCACCGGGACAGCTACACGAGCAGTACTTC
V: TRBV10-1; J: TRBJ2-7; size: few; D: TRBD1; CDR3: CASSEGQGIYYEQYF; DNA: TGCGCCAGCAGTGAAGGACAGGGGATCTACTACGAGCAGTACTTC
V: TRBV4-1; J: TRBJ2-7; size: few; D: -; CDR3: CASSQVVIAYEQYF; DNA: TGCGCCAGCAGCCAAGTGGTTATTGCCTACGAGCAGTACTTC
V: TRBV9; J: TRBJ2-5; size: few; D: -; CDR3: CASNRSWVQETQYF; DNA: TGTGCCAGCAACCGATCGTGGGTCCAAGAGACCCAGTACTTC
V: TRBV11-2; J: TRBJ2-7; size: few; D: -; CDR3: CASSLALSSYEQYF; DNA: TGTGCCAGCAGCTTAGCCCTATCGTCCTACGAGCAGTACTTC
V: TRBV28; J: TRBJ1-2; size: -; D: -; CDR3: CASSTGGALYGYTF; DNA: TGTGCCAGCTCGACCGGGGGGGCGCTTTATGGCTACACCTTC
V: TRBV5-1; J: TRBJ2-5; size: -; D: -; CDR3: CASSRPAQGQETQYF; DNA: TGCGCCAGCAGCCGCCCTGCACAAGGGCAAGAGACCCAGTACTTC
V: TRBV3-1; J: TRBJ2-5; size: many; D: -; CDR3: CASSRQGEETQYF; DNA: TGTGCCAGCAGCCGACAAGGGGAAGAGACCCAGTACTTC
V: TRBV25-1; J: TRBJ1-2; size: few; D: -; CDR3: CASSESGRNYGYTF; DNA: TGTGCCAGCAGTGAATCGGGTCGGAACTATGGCTACACCTTC
V: TRBV5-1; J: TRBJ2-5; size: -; D: -; CDR3: CASSPGAREETQYF; DNA: TGCGCCAGCAGCCCGGGGGCCCGGGAAGAGACCCAGTACTTC
V: TRBV20-1; J: TRBJ2-5; size: -; D: TRBD2; CDR3: CSARGVGGAETQYF; DNA: TGCAGTGCTAGAGGGGTCGGGGGGGCGGAGACCCAGTACTTC
V: TRBV6-2/TRBV6-3; J: TRBJ1-2; size: few; D: -; CDR3: CASSWTWYYGYTF; DNA: TGTGCCAGCAGTTGGACCTGGTACTATGGCTACACCTTC
V: TRBV12-3/TRBV12-4; J: TRBJ1-4; size: few; D: -; CDR3: CASSRRSEKLFF; DNA: TGTGCCAGCAGTAGAAGAAGTGAAAAACTGTTTTTT
V: TRBV12-3/TRBV12-4; J: TRBJ2-5; size: -; D: TRBD1; CDR3: CASRNDRGLGTQYF; DNA: TGTGCCAGCAGGAACGACAGGGGGCTGGGGACCCAGTACTTC
V: TRBV5-1; J: TRBJ2-1; size: -; D: -; CDR3: CASSFTGHNEQFF; DNA: TGCGCCAGCAGCTTTACGGGGCACAATGAGCAGTTCTTC
V: TRBV20-1; J: TRBJ2-6; size: few; D: -; CDR3: CSATGANVLTF; DNA: TGCAGTGCTACTGGGGCCAACGTCCTGACTTTC
V: TRBV10-3; J: TRBJ2-3; size: -; D: -; CDR3: CAISEPGGADTQYF; DNA: TGTGCCATCAGTGAACCGGGGGGCGCAGATACGCAGTATTTT
V: TRBV28; J: TRBJ2-5; size: few; D: TRBD2; CDR3: CASSLQGSGGVRGTQYF; DNA: TGTGCCAGCAGCCTTCAGGGTAGCGGGGGAGTACGTGGGACCCAGTACTTC
V: TRBV5-1; J: TRBJ2-1; size: few; D: -; CDR3: CASSLEGHEQFF; DNA: TGCGCCAGCAGCTTGGAGGGGCATGAGCAGTTCTTC
V: TRBV12-3/TRBV12-4; J: TRBJ1-1; size: few; D: -; CDR3: CASSLTVNKNTEAFF; DNA: TGTGCCAGCAGTTTGACAGTTAATAAAAACACTGAAGCTTTCTTT
V: TRBV7-2; J: TRBJ2-3; size: -; D: -; CDR3: CASGIAHFLDTQYF; DNA: TGTGCTTCAGGGATTGCACACTTCCTAGATACGCAGTATTTT
V: TRBV2; J: TRBJ1-1; size: few; D: TRBD1; CDR3: CASSQRQGGRSTEAFF; DNA: TGTGCCAGCAGTCAAAGACAGGGGGGCCGGAGTACTGAAGCTTTCTTT
V: TRBV11-2; J: TRBJ2-7; size: -; D: TRBD1; CDR3: CASREIRDRGRLYEQYF; DNA: TGTGCCAGCAGAGAAATCCGGGACAGGGGGCGATTGTACGAGCAGTACTTC
V: TRBV29-1; J: TRBJ1-1; size: few; D: -; CDR3: CSVCPSSNTEAFF; DNA: TGCAGCGTTTGTCCCAGCAGCAACACTGAAGCTTTCTTT
V: TRBV29-1; J: TRBJ2-5; size: few; D: TRBD1; CDR3: CSAGAIPGQQETQYF; DNA: TGCAGCGCTGGGGCGATTCCGGGACAGCAAGAGACCCAGTACTTC
V: TRBV18; J: TRBJ2-1; size: few; D: TRBD2; CDR3: CASSRPSGTKSYNEQFF; DNA: TGTGCCAGCTCACGGCCCTCCGGGACTAAGTCCTACAATGAGCAGTTCTTC
V: TRBV12-3/TRBV12-4; J: TRBJ2-3; size: -; D: TRBD2; CDR3: CASRRTSGETDTQYF; DNA: TGTGCCAGCAGAAGGACTAGCGGGGAGACAGATACGCAGTATTTT
V: TRBV3-1; J: TRBJ2-7; size: -; D: TRBD1; CDR3: CASSQRDRAYEQYF; DNA: TGTGCCAGCAGCCAAAGGGACAGAGCCTACGAGCAGTACTTC
V: TRBV5-1; J: TRBJ2-3; size: -; D: -; CDR3: CASSLPGGSTDTQYF; DNA: TGCGCCAGCAGCCTGCCTGGAGGGAGCACAGATACGCAGTATTTT
V: TRBV2; J: TRBJ2-5; size: -; D: -; CDR3: CASTQRSQETQYF; DNA: TGTGCCAGCACCCAGCGGTCCCAAGAGACCCAGTACTTC
V: TRBV15; J: TRBJ2-5; size: -; D: -; CDR3: CATSSVIWAGGGETQYF; DNA: TGTGCCACCAGCAGTGTTATTTGGGCCGGTGGGGGGGAGACCCAGTACTTC
V: TRBV10-3; J: TRBJ2-3; size: -; D: -; CDR3: CATIGSGDTDTQYF; DNA: TGTGCCACCATAGGATCTGGAGACACAGATACGCAGTATTTT
V: TRBV15; J: TRBJ2-7; size: -; D: TRBD2; CDR3: CATSRDTGGGYEQYF; DNA: TGTGCCACCAGCAGAGATACGGGCGGGGGATACGAGCAGTACTTC
V: TRBV12-3/TRBV12-4; J: TRBJ2-5; size: -; D: -; CDR3: CASSKPTGAQETQYF; DNA: TGTGCCAGCAGTAAACCGACGGGGGCGCAAGAGACCCAGTACTTC
V: TRBV6-5; J: TRBJ2-1; size: few; D: TRBD1; CDR3: CASRRTGGLGNEQFF; DNA: TGTGCCAGCAGACGGACAGGGGGCTTGGGCAATGAGCAGTTCTTC
V: TRBV2; J: TRBJ1-4; size: -; D: -; CDR3: CASSRAATNEKLFF; DNA: TGTGCCAGCAGTCGAGCTGCAACTAATGAAAAGCTGTTTTTT